The source of this T cell receptor (beta chain) is a study of vaccination and CD4 T cells after COVID-19. Study-level background: Median time from COVID diagnosis to post-COVID sampling was over 95 days (35 to 161). Regarding the study as a whole: The rise in median SARS-CoV-2-reactive clonotypes, from about 20 to 38, was not significant. The study examined relatively few convalescent patients and included no early post-infection timepoints.

Sequencing of cultured CD4+ T cell DNA used the Oncomine TCR Beta short-read assay. TCRdb reanalysed the PCR reads using MiXCR and keeps one entry per CDR3 protein. The sample has 10,000 to 15,000 distinct CDR3 sequences; 60% to 80% are singletons. V trimming: 4 bases; J trimming: 3 bases; junction bases outside the gene matches: 4. The CDR3 totals 14 residues. The germline gives CDR1 MNHNS, CDR2 SASEGT. Note on this clonotype: Its antigen is currently unknown.

The treatment denotes: approximately 10-day PBMC culture with coronavirus spike peptide pools or control peptides (ViraFEST assay). Wells that each held 2 million or so PBMCs were cultured with around 9.4 IU/ml IL-2 and 10 ug/ml peptide pools. The sequence came from a human donor who received a COVID-19 vaccine. The sample here was CD4+ T cells from blood, cultured in vitro, taken after SARS-CoV-2 vaccination. The rearrangement joins TRBV6-1 to TRBJ1-1; 8 bases line up with TRBD1. The CDR3 coding sequence is TGTGCCAGCAGTGTCAGGGGGCTAGACACTGAAGCTTTCTTT. Amino acids: CASSVRGLDTEAFF.